This TCR beta chain was sequenced during a study of early T cells in non-severe SARS-CoV-2 infection. The wider study: Investigators sequenced bulk RNA drawn from unsorted whole blood, and chains remained unpaired.

CDR1 and CDR2 from the germline V gene are SGDLS and YYNGEE. Trimming took 0 bases from V and 2 from J, leaving 11 bases between them. The CDR3 has 15 amino acids. As regards this clonotype: Antigen unknown.

The protocol attached unique molecular identifiers to individual cDNA molecules. In TCRdb, the 5' RACE reads were re-called with MiXCR into one record per CDR3 protein. The table includes tens of thousands of distinct CDR3 sequences, roughly 9.3% detected once. The study, taken as a whole, reports: Anti-spike CD8 specificities were favored by VDJdb matching, whose results missed private and CD4 specificities.

The TCR sequence derives from an adult who was a healthcare worker with PCR-confirmed SARS-CoV-2 infection or an uninfected control (not recorded which). Sequencing used whole blood. V usage is TRBV9 and J usage is TRBJ2-5; D gene ambiguous. The CDR3 nucleotides read TGTGCCAGCAGCGTAGGACCCCAGGTTCAAGAGACCCAGTACTTC. It translates to CASSVGPQVQETQYF.